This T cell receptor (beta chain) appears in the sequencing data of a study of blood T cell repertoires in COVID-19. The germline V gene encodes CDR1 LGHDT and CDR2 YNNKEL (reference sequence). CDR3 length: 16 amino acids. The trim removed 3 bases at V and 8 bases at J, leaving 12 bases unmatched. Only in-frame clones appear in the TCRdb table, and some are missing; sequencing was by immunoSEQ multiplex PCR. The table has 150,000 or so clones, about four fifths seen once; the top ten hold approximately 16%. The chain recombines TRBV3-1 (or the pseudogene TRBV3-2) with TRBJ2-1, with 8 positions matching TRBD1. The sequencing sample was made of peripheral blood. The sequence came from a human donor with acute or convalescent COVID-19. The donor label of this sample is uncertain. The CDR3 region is CASSHHRDRSDDEQFF. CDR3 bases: TGTGCCAGCAGCCATCACCGGGACAGGAGTGACGATGAGCAGTTCTTC.